The 28 T cell receptor beta chains reported below all come from one sample, sequenced in a study of blood T cell repertoires in COVID-19 (dated by TCRdb to the early 2020s). The library was prepared using the immunoSEQ multiplex PCR assay. In TCRdb, the immuneACCESS table is reduced to in-frame sequences with V and J assigned. These tables do not hold every clone; where another copy was compared, an unresolved V gene accounts for under half, and the others remain unexplained. The sample has about 170,000 clones on record, roughly four fifths of them singletons. Of the sample, less than 15% is held by the ten largest clones. Specimen: PBMCs or T cells enriched from blood (not recorded which). Receptor source: a man aged 50-60 years who had recovered from COVID-19.

The sample holds a few counts of this clone. As DNA, the CDR3 is TGTGCCAGTAGGCCCTCCTCGGGGATCTATGGCTACACCTTC. This translates into CASRPSSGIYGYTF. This chain links TRBV19 with TRBJ1-2; D gene uncertain. V lost 6 bases, J lost 4 bases, and 15 bases lay in between. CDR1 LNHDA and CDR2 SQIVND come from the germline V gene (reference sequence). The CDR3 is 14 amino acids.

The chain is built from TRBV5-8 and TRBJ1-5; TRBD1 matches 7 bases. V trimming: 4 bases; J trimming: 7 bases; junction bases outside the gene matches: 5. The CDR3 extends over 13 amino acids. CDR1 and CDR2 from the germline V gene are SGHTS and YDEGEE. The CDR3 loop reads CASSPTGYQPQHF. The DNA for the CDR3 is TGTGCCAGCAGCCCGACAGGGTACCAGCCCCAGCATTTT.

The V call is TRBV24-1, the J call TRBJ2-1; 8 nucleotides line up with TRBD2. Germline V gene lookup returns CDR1 KGHDR and CDR2 SFDVKD. The CDR3 totals 14 residues. V trimming: 6 bases; J trimming: 8 bases; junction bases outside the gene matches: 8. The CDR3: CATSRGGLLHEQFF. CDR3 in DNA: TGTGCCACCAGTCGGGGGGGCCTTCTCCATGAGCAGTTCTTC.

The V call is TRBV6-1, the J call TRBJ1-4; no definite D call. The CDR3 has 15 amino acids. Between the trimmed V and J ends, which lost 1 base and 6 bases, there was a span of 12 bases. The germline V gene has CDR1 MNHNS and CDR2 SASEGT. CDR3 nucleotide sequence: TGTGCCAGCAGTGAAGGTAACAGTCGCTATGAAAAACTGTTTTTT. Protein: CASSEGNSRYEKLFF.

The genes are TRBV2 and TRBJ2-7; TRBD2 matches 13 bases. Germline CDR1 and CDR2: SNHLY and FYNNEI. J gave up 5 bases and V 5 bases, and 6 bases lay outside the gene matches. The CDR3 has 15 residues. This chain's CDR3 is CASSSTSGGANEQYF. CDR3 sequence (DNA): TGTGCCAGCAGTTCCACTAGCGGGGGGGCAAACGAGCAGTACTTC.

The chain combines TRBV5-5 with TRBJ2-3, with 15 positions matching TRBD2. J gave up 7 bases and V 4 bases, and 7 bases lay outside the gene matches. The CDR3 contains 16 residues. From germline, CDR1 is SGHKS and CDR2 YYEKEE (reference sequence). The CDR3 DNA is TGTGCCAGCAGCACCGGGACTAGCGGGGGGATGAATACGCAGTATTTT. This encodes CASSTGTSGGMNTQYF.

The chain combines TRBV29-1 with TRBJ1-2; D perhaps matches TRBD1 (5 bases). The CDR3 is 16 residues long. V gave up 3 bases and J gave up 5 bases, with 22 bases separating them. CDR1 is SQVTM, CDR2 ANQGSEA, per germline. CDR3 in DNA: TGCAGCGTTGACTTGGACACGTTCGACTTACCGTATGGCTACACCTTC. This codes for CSVDLDTFDLPYGYTF.

This chain links TRBV20-1 with TRBJ2-1, with TRBD2 as a possible D gene (5 bases). Per the germline V gene, CDR1 is DFQATT and CDR2 is SNEGSKA (reference sequence). V lost 3 bases and J lost 6, with 15 bases in between. There are 14 residues in the CDR3. The chain's CDR3 is CSASRGWVGNEQFF. CDR3 coding DNA: TGCAGTGCTAGTCGGGGATGGGTCGGCAATGAGCAGTTCTTC.

The chain joins TRBV2 to TRBJ1-1; 7 bases match TRBD1. Losses at the gene ends were 3 bases for V and 4 bases for J; bases not matched to a gene: 5. Germline lookup yields CDR1 SNHLY and CDR2 FYNNEI. The length of the CDR3 is 14 residues. The CDR3 DNA sequence: TGTGCCAGCAGTGAGACAGGGCCAGGCACTGAAGCTTTCTTT. It translates to CASSETGPGTEAFF.

This clone has just a few counts. The chain combines TRBV2 with TRBJ1-4, with 7 bases that match TRBD1. The CDR3 covers 13 residues. The V segment lost 5 bases and the J segment 11 bases; nucleotides outside the gene matches: 8. Germline assignment: CDR1 SNHLY and CDR2 FYNNEI. The CDR3 sequence is CASSRDSREKLFF. CDR3 in DNA: TGTGCCAGCAGTCGGGACAGCCGGGAGAAACTGTTTTTT.

V and J are TRBV30 and TRBJ2-1; a weak D match, TRBD2 (5 bases). This CDR3 is built from 16 residues. CDR1 is GTSNPN, CDR2 SVGIG, per germline (reference sequence). Between the trimmed V and J ends, which lost 0 bases and 0 bases, there was a span of 12 bases. For the CDR3, the DNA is TGTGCCTGGAGTGTTCACGGACTGAGCTCCTACAATGAGCAGTTCTTC. The encoded protein is CAWSVHGLSSYNEQFF.

This sequence joins TRBV12-5 and TRBJ2-2; 7 nucleotides line up with TRBD1. CDR1 and CDR2 from the germline V gene are LGHNT and FRNRAP. The trim removed 5 bases at V and 1 base at J, leaving 1 base unmatched. The CDR3 contains 14 residues. The CDR3 sequence: CASGRTGNTGELFF. In nucleotides, the CDR3 is TGTGCTAGTGGTCGGACAGGGAACACCGGGGAGCTGTTTTTT.

This chain connects TRBV28 to TRBJ1-2; D gene unclear. V lost 6 bases and J 6 bases, leaving 23 bases between the germline ends. Looked up from germline, CDR1 is MDHEN and CDR2 is SYDVKM. The CDR3 spans 16 residues. The CDR3 sequence: CASSPLFGREGDGYTF. The CDR3 DNA reads TGTGCCAGCAGCCCCCTCTTCGGGAGAGAGGGAGATGGCTACACCTTC.

This CDR3 is CAIAGQYNEQFF. The CDR3 nucleotides read TGTGCCATCGCGGGGCAGTACAATGAGCAGTTCTTC. This chain links TRBV10-3 with TRBJ2-1, with D possibly being TRBD2 (6 bases). This CDR3 contains 12 residues. The V gene's germline CDR1 is ENHRY and CDR2 SYGVKD. V shed 8 bases and J shed 4 bases, with 9 bases lying between them.

The chain uses TRBV27 and TRBJ2-5; TRBD1 aligns across 10 bases. J was trimmed by 4 bases and V by 5 bases; bases with no gene match: 4. Germline V CDR1 and CDR2: MNHEY, SMNVEV (reference sequence). The CDR3 runs to 14 residues. CDR3 sequence (DNA): TGTGCCAGCAGTCCAAGGACAGGGGGAGAGACCCAGTACTTC. This translates into CASSPRTGGETQYF.

In DNA form, the CDR3 reads TGTGCCAGCAGCTACCGGTCGGCGGGGGCCCCAGGAGATACGCAGTATTTT. Its protein product is CASSYRSAGAPGDTQYF. The rearrangement links TRBV13 to TRBJ2-3, with a tentative D call TRBD2 (7 bases). Germline CDR1 PRHDT, CDR2 FYEKMQ (reference sequence). CDR3 length equals 17 residues. Trimming pared 4 bases from V and 5 bases from J, leaving 22 bases between.

The chain joins TRBV19 to TRBJ1-2; 8 bases are shared with TRBD1. The CDR3 covers 17 residues. The ends lost 0 bases at V and 6 bases at J; junction bases unmatched: 12. In germline, CDR1 is LNHDA, CDR2 SQIVND (reference sequence). The CDR3: CASSIDIRETGVHGYTF. The CDR3 coding sequence is TGTGCCAGTAGTATAGATATCCGGGAGACAGGGGTCCATGGCTACACCTTC.

The CDR3 DNA reads as TGTGCCACCACATGGGGAAGAGGACAGGAGAACACTGAAGCTTTCTTT. Protein product: CATTWGRGQENTEAFF. The genes are TRBV19 and TRBJ1-1, with 7 bases identical to TRBD1. V shed 10 bases, J shed 1 base, and the junction held 15 bases outside the gene matches. Germline loops: CDR1 LNHDA, CDR2 SQIVND (reference sequence). The CDR3 is made up of 16 amino acids.

The chain couples TRBV7-2 to TRBJ2-7, with D hard to call. V dropped 5 bases and J dropped 3 bases, with 8 bases sitting between them. This CDR3 has 12 amino acids. The V gene's germline CDR1 is SGHTA and CDR2 FQGNSA. The chain's CDR3 is CASSPLGYEQYF. CDR3 bases: TGTGCCAGCAGCCCCCTCGGCTACGAGCAGTACTTC.

V and J are TRBV27 and TRBJ1-2; the D gene is possibly TRBD1 (5 bases). The V and J ends lost 1 base and 3 bases respectively, with 15 bases between them. Germline CDR1 and CDR2: MNHEY and SMNVEV (reference sequence). This CDR3 has 16 residues. The CDR3 protein is CASSLLPGRGDYGYTF. The CDR3 nucleotides are TGTGCCAGCAGTTTATTGCCCGGGAGGGGCGACTATGGCTACACCTTC.

This chain links TRBV28 with TRBJ1-1; 11 nucleotides agree with TRBD1. This CDR3 contains 16 residues. Trimming removed 7 bases from V and 4 bases from J; junction bases left unmatched: 11. The germline V gene has CDR1 MDHEN and CDR2 SYDVKM. The CDR3 reads CASKGWDRGRVTEAFF. As DNA, the CDR3 is TGTGCCAGCAAGGGGTGGGACAGGGGGAGGGTCACTGAAGCTTTCTTT. Full variable domain (outside the CDR3, taken from reference TRBV28 and TRBJ1-1): DVKVTQSSRYLVKRTGEKVFLECVQDMDHENMFWYRQDPGLGLRLIYFSYDVKMKEKGDIPEGYSVSREKKERFSLILESASTNQTSMYLCASKGWDRGRVTEAFFGQGTRLTVV.

The gene calls are TRBV10-2 and TRBJ1-1, with TRBD1 as a possible D gene (5 bases). CDR3 size: 14 residues. The germline V and J ends were trimmed by 0 bases and 5 bases, with 10 bases remaining between them. CDR1 WSHSY and CDR2 SAAADI come from the germline V gene. The CDR3 nucleotides read TGCGCCAGCAGTGAGTCATGGGGGAGGACTGAAGCTTTCTTT. This encodes CASSESWGRTEAFF.

This chain links TRBV19 with TRBJ2-4; 7 positions agree with TRBD1. This CDR3 region has 16 residues. CDR1 and CDR2 (germline): LNHDA, SQIVND (reference sequence). With V trimmed by 2 bases and J by 0 bases, 4 bases remained unmatched. CDR3 in DNA: TGTGCCAGTAGTATATGGACAGGTATAGCCAAAAACATTCAGTACTTC. Translation: CASSIWTGIAKNIQYF.

CDR3 in amino acids: CASSFAGTNEKLFF. The CDR3 DNA is TGTGCCAGCAGCTTTGCGGGTACCAATGAAAAACTGTTTTTT. V gene TRBV27 combines with J gene TRBJ1-4; D is uncertain. The CDR3 totals 14 residues. Trimming stripped 6 bases from V and 5 bases from J, with 13 bases between. Germline loops: CDR1 MNHEY, CDR2 SMNVEV (reference sequence).

The genes are TRBV18 and TRBJ2-7; 10 bases line up with TRBD2. Germline CDR1 is KGHSH and CDR2 is LQKENI. V lost 3 bases and J lost 5; bases outside the gene matches: 10. The length of the CDR3 is 16 residues. The CDR3 nucleotides are TGTGCCAGCTCACCCTTTTTAGCGGGGGGCCACCACGAGCAGTACTTC. Protein product: CASSPFLAGGHHEQYF.

The chain employs TRBV10-3 and TRBJ1-2; 9 bases fit TRBD1. CDR1 and CDR2 (germline): ENHRY, SYGVKD. Trimming at V came to 3 bases and at J to 3 bases, leaving 5 bases not matched to a gene. The length of the CDR3 is 15 residues. Here the CDR3 reads CAISDLGTGHYGYTF. The CDR3 region has the DNA TGTGCCATCAGTGATCTGGGGACAGGGCACTATGGCTACACCTTC.

The CDR3 here is CASSGGQGAGELFF. DNA of the CDR3: TGCGCCAGCAGCGGGGGACAGGGGGCCGGGGAGCTGTTTTTT. The rearrangement uses TRBV5-1 and TRBJ2-2; 11 positions agree with TRBD1. The CDR3 loop spans 14 amino acids. Trimming cost V 4 bases and J 6 bases; bases outside gene matches: 2. From germline, CDR1 is SGHRS and CDR2 YFSETQ.

This chain connects TRBV7-2 to TRBJ1-1, with D possibly being TRBD1 (5 bases). With 2 bases removed from V and 4 bases from J, the gap between germline ends came to 14 bases. Germline CDR1 and CDR2: SGHTA and FQGNSA. The CDR3 runs 15 residues. CDR3 protein: CASSLFTGLPTEAFF. CDR3 bases: TGTGCCAGCAGCTTATTTACAGGACTACCCACTGAAGCTTTCTTT.